These 28 T cell receptor beta chains were sequenced from one sample in a study of blood T cells in healthy people across ages. A J-beta primer mix and a sample-barcoded 5' primer were used in a second PCR of about 7 to 12 cycles. TCRdb analysed the 5' RACE reads with MiXCR anew, one entry per CDR3 protein. The profile shows hundreds of thousands of distinct CDR3 sequences, roughly 64% of them singletons. Sample: blood. All receptors derive from a man aged 30-40 years in good health.

The rearrangement joins TRBV5-8 to TRBJ1-2; D gene uncertain. CDR1 is SGHTS, CDR2 YDEGEE, per germline. Trimming left V 0 bases short and J 2 bases short, with 8 bases between. The CDR3 is 14 residues long. This CDR3 is CASSLVFSNYGYTF. CDR3 nucleotide sequence: TGTGCCAGCAGCTTGGTATTTTCCAACTATGGCTACACCTTC.

This rearrangement joins TRBV7-2 to TRBJ2-1; 10 bases map to TRBD1. Unmatched junction bases numbered 4, after V lost 5 bases and J lost 6 bases. The CDR3 covers 14 residues. CDR1 and CDR2 from the germline V gene are SGHTA and FQGNSA. The CDR3 DNA reads as TGTGCCAGCAGCATCAGGACAGGGGGCAATGAGCAGTTCTTC. Its translation: CASSIRTGGNEQFF.

The chain is built from TRBV5-1 and TRBJ2-4; 7 bases fit TRBD1. The CDR3 totals 15 residues. The V gene's germline CDR1 is SGHRS and CDR2 YFSETQ. The trim removed 0 bases at V and 8 bases at J, leaving 8 bases unmatched. This CDR3 is CASSLAQTGSDIQYF. DNA for the CDR3: TGCGCCAGCAGCTTGGCCCAGACAGGGTCCGACATTCAGTACTTC.

For the CDR3, the DNA is TGCGCCAGCAGCCCTCCCGACAGGGCTGACTATGGCTACACCTTC. It specifies CASSPPDRADYGYTF. The J gene is TRBJ1-2, the V gene TRBV4-3, with 7 bases fitting TRBD1. Germline V gene sequence: CDR1 LGHNA, CDR2 YSLEER. After removal of 4 bases from V and 3 bases from J, the junction contained 8 bases not matched to a gene. This CDR3 has 15 amino acids.

The chain combines TRBV7-2 with TRBJ2-2; 9 bases are shared with TRBD1. The CDR3 extends over 17 amino acids. Germline CDR1 reads SGHTA; CDR2 reads FQGNSA. V lost 2 bases and J lost 4; bases outside the gene matches: 8. CDR3 loop: CASSLSSGTGSTGELFF. In DNA form, the CDR3 reads TGTGCCAGCAGCTTAAGCTCCGGGACAGGGAGCACCGGGGAGCTGTTTTTT.

The rearrangement joins TRBV30 to TRBJ2-1, with 7 positions matching TRBD2. The germline gives CDR1 GTSNPN, CDR2 SVGIG (reference sequence). CDR3 length: 13 residues. The junction had 1 base not matched to a gene; V was cut back by 0 bases and J by 5 bases. The CDR3 here is CAWSVLANNEQFF. For the CDR3, the DNA is TGTGCCTGGAGTGTACTAGCGAACAATGAGCAGTTCTTC.

The rearrangement joins TRBV9 to TRBJ1-2; TRBD1 matches at 7 bases. The germline CDR1 and CDR2 sequences are SGDLS and YYNGEE. This CDR3 region has 14 residues. V lost 8 bases to trimming and J lost 6 bases; unmatched junction nucleotides: 13. This CDR3 is CASKRDREGDGYTF. DNA for the CDR3: TGTGCCAGTAAACGCGACAGGGAAGGTGATGGCTACACCTTC. Variable domain in full (rest from reference TRBV9 and TRBJ1-2): DSGVTQTPKHLITATGQRVTLRCSPRSGDLSVYWYQQSLDQGLQFLIQYYNGEERAKGNILERFSAQQFPDLHSELNLSSLELGDSALYFCASKRDREGDGYTFGSGTRLTVV.

The chain links TRBV20-1 to TRBJ2-6; unclear D gene. Trimming stripped 5 bases from V and 3 bases from J, with 11 bases between. Germline V gene sequence: CDR1 DFQATT, CDR2 SNEGSKA (reference sequence). CDR3 length: 14 residues. The CDR3 is CSAATLFGANVLTF. DNA of the CDR3: TGCAGTGCTGCGACCCTCTTTGGGGCCAACGTCCTGACTTTC.

CDR3 sequence reads: CASSYFSEQYF. CDR3 bases: TGTGCCAGCAGTTACTTCAGTGAGCAGTACTTC. The V and J genes are TRBV6-2 or TRBV6-3 and TRBJ2-5, with D uncertain. CDR3 size: 11 residues. Germline V gene data show CDR1 as MNHEY and CDR2 as SVGEGT. Trimming took 1 base from V and 11 from J, leaving 8 bases between them.

This clonotype was seen only a few times. This chain joins TRBV7-2 and TRBJ2-4; D is possibly TRBD1 or TRBD2 (6 bases each). The closer fit of TRBJ2-7 to the DNA end suggests the J call may be wrong. This CDR3 comprises 13 residues. CDR1 SGHTA and CDR2 FQGNSA come from the germline V gene. The CDR3: CASSGGTPFEQYF. The CDR3 DNA is TGTGCCAGCAGCGGAGGGACACCATTCGAGCAGTACTTC.

This clonotype was seen more than once but under ten times. The rearrangement links TRBV12-3 or TRBV12-4 to TRBJ2-5, with 11 positions matching TRBD1. The J call may be wrong; the DNA end is better matched by TRBJ2-7. The CDR3 consists of 15 residues. The CDR3 DNA reads TGTGCCAGCAGTCCTCTCGGACAGGGGGCGGGCGAGCAGTACTTC. It codes for CASSPLGQGAGEQYF.

Here the CDR3 reads CSTSRAGKETQYF. CDR3 coding DNA: TGCAGTACGTCGAGGGCAGGGAAAGAGACCCAGTACTTC. This chain links TRBV20-1 with TRBJ2-5; D tentatively reads TRBD1 or TRBD2 (5 bases each). Germline loops: CDR1 DFQATT, CDR2 SNEGSKA (reference sequence). Trimming stripped 8 bases from V and 3 bases from J, with 16 bases between. This CDR3 region has 13 residues.

The genes are TRBV20-1 and TRBJ2-1; TRBD2 matches at 8 bases. Germline V gene sequence: CDR1 DFQATT, CDR2 SNEGSKA (reference sequence). Trimming took 0 bases from V and 3 from J; bases not matched to a gene: 10. This CDR3 is 17 amino acids long. The CDR3, as DNA: TGCAGTGCTAGAGATCCCGAGCGAGCGGGAGTCTACAATGAGCAGTTCTTC. It yields the protein CSARDPERAGVYNEQFF.

The DNA of the CDR3 is TGTGCCAGCAGCTTAGGTGGCGCCCAGTACTTC. Translated, it gives CASSLGGAQYF. The rearrangement joins TRBV7-2 to TRBJ2-4; D is uncertain. V lost 1 base to trimming and J lost 13 bases, with 8 bases between them. CDR1 and CDR2 from the germline V gene are SGHTA and FQGNSA. The CDR3 is made up of 11 amino acids. The full variable domain, with the rest looked up from reference TRBV7-2 and TRBJ2-4, is GAGVSQSPSNKVTEKGKDVELRCDPISGHTALYWYRQSLGQGLEFLIYFQGNSAPDKSGLPSDRFSAERTGGSVSTLTIQRTQQEDSAVYLCASSLGGAQYFGAGTRLSVL.

The rearrangement uses TRBV20-1 and TRBJ2-1; 8 nucleotides agree with TRBD1. The CDR3 has 15 residues. Trimming at V came to 4 bases and at J to 7 bases, leaving 12 bases not matched to a gene. Germline lookup yields CDR1 DFQATT and CDR2 SNEGSKA (reference sequence). The CDR3 sequence is CSANRWTGNKNEQFF. The CDR3 DNA reads as TGCAGTGCTAACCGGTGGACAGGGAACAAGAATGAGCAGTTCTTC.

The chain recombines TRBV9 with TRBJ2-1; the D gene could be TRBD1 or TRBD2 (5 bases each). This CDR3 contains 16 residues. The ends were cut back, 3 bases at V and 11 bases at J, with 24 bases in the middle. Germline V gene sequence: CDR1 SGDLS, CDR2 YYNGEE. CDR3 coding DNA: TGTGCCAGCAGCGGAGGTGGGGACCCTCGGCCCCGTCAGCAGTTCTTC. It codes for CASSGGGDPRPRQQFF.

The chain combines TRBV20-1 with TRBJ1-2; D is uncertain. The CDR3 totals 12 residues. Germline CDR1 is DFQATT and CDR2 is SNEGSKA (reference sequence). V lost 3 bases, J lost 8 bases, and 13 bases lay in between. Here the CDR3 reads CSARSSPGGYTF. The DNA of the CDR3 is TGCAGTGCTAGGTCCAGCCCCGGAGGCTACACCTTC.

The chain joins TRBV7-6 to TRBJ2-1; D not resolved. Germline CDR1 is SGHVS and CDR2 is FNYEAQ. Deletions cut 1 base from V and 9 bases from J, with 13 bases between. This CDR3 is built from 14 residues. CDR3 in DNA: TGTGCCAGCAGCTTAGTCGTAGCCCCCGGTGAGCAGTTCTTC. Protein: CASSLVVAPGEQFF.

The chain joins TRBV20-1 to TRBJ2-3, with 12 nucleotides matching TRBD2. The CDR3 consists of 15 residues. V gave up 2 bases and J gave up 9 bases; unmatched junction bases: 9. Germline CDR1 and CDR2: DFQATT and SNEGSKA (reference sequence). This CDR3 is CSARPRGLAGGTQYF. DNA for the CDR3: TGCAGTGCTAGACCCCGGGGCCTAGCGGGAGGGACGCAGTATTTT.

The chain links TRBV5-4 to TRBJ2-2, with a weak D call TRBD1 (6 bases). CDR3 length equals 14 residues. Trimming removed 4 bases at V and 5 bases at J, with 12 bases between. From germline, CDR1 is SGHNT and CDR2 YYREEE (reference sequence). CDR3 in DNA: TGTGCCAGCAGCCCAAGGACAGTAACCGGGGAGCTGTTTTTT. It is translated as CASSPRTVTGELFF. Using reference TRBV5-4 and TRBJ2-2 for the parts outside the CDR3, the full variable domain is ETGVTQSPTHLIKTRGQQVTLRCSSQSGHNTVSWYQQALGQGPQFIFQYYREEENGRGNFPPRFSGLQFPNYSSELNVNALELDDSALYLCASSPRTVTGELFFGEGSRLTVL.

The rearrangement uses TRBV29-1 and TRBJ1-2; tentative D call: TRBD1 (5 bases). The germline V gene has CDR1 SQVTM and CDR2 ANQGSEA. This CDR3 has 12 residues. V was shortened by 7 bases and J by 4 bases, with 13 bases between the two germline ends. CDR3 sequence reads: CSGGDSLYGYTF. CDR3 bases: TGCAGCGGGGGTGACAGCCTCTATGGCTACACCTTC. Variable domain in full (rest from reference TRBV29-1 and TRBJ1-2): SAVISQKPSRDICQRGTSLTIQCQVDSQVTMMFWYRQQPGQSLTLIATANQGSEATYESGFVIDKFPISRPNLTFSTLTVSNMSPEDSSIYLCSGGDSLYGYTFGSGTRLTVV.

The chain uses TRBV5-1 and TRBJ2-7, with 13 bases fitting TRBD2. V shed 0 bases, J shed 7 bases, and the junction held 7 bases outside the gene matches. Germline CDR1 is SGHRS and CDR2 is YFSETQ. The CDR3 loop spans 16 amino acids. The CDR3 sequence is CASSLEGTSGIDEQYF. The CDR3 DNA is TGCGCCAGCAGCTTGGAAGGGACTAGCGGGATCGATGAGCAGTACTTC.

CDR3 region: CASSTGTGNIQYF. CDR3 DNA sequence: TGTGCCAGCTCGACCGGGACAGGCAACATTCAGTACTTC. The chain links TRBV18 to TRBJ2-4; 8 positions agree with TRBD1. The V gene's germline CDR1 is KGHSH and CDR2 LQKENI. The CDR3 loop spans 13 amino acids. V shed 6 bases and J 7 bases; nucleotides not matched to a gene: 5.

J is TRBJ1-4 and V is TRBV5-1, with a possible D match to TRBD1 (6 bases). This CDR3 has 16 amino acids. V lost 2 bases and J lost 1, with 12 bases in between. CDR1 is SGHRS and CDR2 is YFSETQ in the germline V gene. The CDR3 coding sequence is TGCGCCAGCAGCTTTTCCAGGGGAGGAACTAATGAAAAACTGTTTTTT. This encodes CASSFSRGGTNEKLFF.

This clonotype appeared a few times. The genes are TRBV7-2 and TRBJ2-1; D unclear. V was shortened by 9 bases and J by 4 bases, with 10 bases between the two germline ends. Germline V gives CDR1 SGHTA, CDR2 FQGNSA. This CDR3 spans 12 amino acids. The CDR3 protein is CASSRVYNEQFF. CDR3 DNA sequence: TGTGCCAGTAGCCGGGTATACAATGAGCAGTTCTTC.

The chain is built from TRBV7-8 and TRBJ2-7; TRBD2 aligns across 9 bases. The CDR3 is made up of 17 amino acids. Germline CDR1 is SGHVS and CDR2 is FQNEAQ. With 3 bases clipped from V and 1 base from J, the junction kept 10 bases outside the gene matches. The CDR3 DNA reads TGTGCCAGCAGCTTTCTCCTGACTAGCGGAATGTCCTACGAGCAGTACTTC. Translation: CASSFLLTSGMSYEQYF.

The genes are TRBV6-1 and TRBJ2-7; D perhaps matches TRBD2 (6 bases). Trimming pared 1 base from V and 1 base from J, leaving 11 bases between. The CDR3 has 15 residues. The V gene's germline CDR1 is MNHNS and CDR2 SASEGT. As DNA, the CDR3 is TGTGCCAGCAGTGAAGTGGAGCGGGTTTCCTACGAGCAGTACTTC. The encoded protein is CASSEVERVSYEQYF.

V is TRBV7-2 and J is TRBJ2-3, with unresolved D. The CDR3 has 16 amino acids. Trimming took 1 base from V and 2 from J, leaving 13 bases between them. Germline values: CDR1 SGHTA, CDR2 FQGNSA. The CDR3 sequence: CASSLVIPLNTDTQYF. The DNA for the CDR3 is TGTGCCAGCAGCTTAGTAATCCCGCTTAACACAGATACGCAGTATTTT.